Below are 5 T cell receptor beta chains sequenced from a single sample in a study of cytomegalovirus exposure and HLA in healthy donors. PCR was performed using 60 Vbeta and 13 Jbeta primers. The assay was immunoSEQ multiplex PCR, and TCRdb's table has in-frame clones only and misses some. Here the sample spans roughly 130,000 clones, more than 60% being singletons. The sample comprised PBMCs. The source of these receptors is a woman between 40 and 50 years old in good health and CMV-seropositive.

The CDR3 spells CASSPPGGYEQYF. CDR3 in DNA: TGTGCCAGCAGTCCTCCGGGGGGCTACGAGCAGTACTTC. The V and J genes are TRBV28 and TRBJ2-7, with TRBD2 matching 7 bases. CDR3 length: 13 amino acids. The ends lost 5 bases at V and 3 bases at J; junction bases unmatched: 4. CDR1 and CDR2 from the germline V gene are MDHEN and SYDVKM.

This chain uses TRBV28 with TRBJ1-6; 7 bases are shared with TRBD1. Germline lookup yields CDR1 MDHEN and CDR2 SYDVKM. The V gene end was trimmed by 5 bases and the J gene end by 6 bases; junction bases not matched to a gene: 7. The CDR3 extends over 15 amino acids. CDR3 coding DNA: TGTGCCAGCAGTCTAGTCCGGGACAGTAATTCACCCCTCCACTTT. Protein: CASSLVRDSNSPLHF.

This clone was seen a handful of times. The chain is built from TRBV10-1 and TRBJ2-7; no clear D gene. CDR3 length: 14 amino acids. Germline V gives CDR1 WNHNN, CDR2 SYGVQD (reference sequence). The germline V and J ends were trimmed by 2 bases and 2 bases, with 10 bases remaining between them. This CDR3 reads CASSEGGDPYEQYF. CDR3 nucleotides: TGCGCCAGCAGTGAGGGCGGAGACCCCTACGAGCAGTACTTC.

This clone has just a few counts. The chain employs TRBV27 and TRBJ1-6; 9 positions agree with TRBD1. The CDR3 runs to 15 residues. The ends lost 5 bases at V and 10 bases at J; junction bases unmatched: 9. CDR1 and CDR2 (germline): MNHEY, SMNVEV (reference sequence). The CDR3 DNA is TGTGCCAGCAGTGACGCCGGGACAGGGCGGTCACCCCTCCACTTT. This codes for CASSDAGTGRSPLHF.

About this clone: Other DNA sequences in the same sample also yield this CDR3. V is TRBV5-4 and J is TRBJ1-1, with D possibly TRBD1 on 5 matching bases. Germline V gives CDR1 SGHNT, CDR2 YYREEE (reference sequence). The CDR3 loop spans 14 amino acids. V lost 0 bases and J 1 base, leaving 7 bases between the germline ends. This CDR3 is CASSLAGGNTEAFF. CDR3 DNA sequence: TGTGCCAGCAGCTTGGCCGGGGGGAACACTGAAGCTTTCTTT.